The 8 T cell receptor beta chains listed next were all sequenced from one sample in a study of shared clonotypes between healthy human individuals. Positive CCR7 selection of CD45RO-negative cells yielded the naive CD8 cells, and terminally differentiated effector memory CD45RA+ cells were excluded. Only in-frame clones appear in the TCRdb table, and some are missing; sequencing was by immunoSEQ multiplex PCR. The sample has over 2,000,000 clones, approximately 92% seen once; the top ten hold about 1.7%. Sequencing was done on a sample of naive CD8+ T cells from PBMCs. All receptors come from a man aged 18 to 35 in good health. Some clones in this sample may be carry-over from other donors' samples.

The chain recombines TRBV15 with TRBJ2-7; D is undetermined. Trimming cost V 0 bases and J 1 base, with 10 bases left between them. The germline CDR1 and CDR2 sequences are LNHNV and YYDKDF (reference sequence). The CDR3 length is 15 residues. The CDR3 sequence is CATSRDLRPSYEQYF. CDR3 sequence (DNA): TGTGCCACCAGCAGAGATCTCCGGCCATCCTACGAGCAGTACTTC. The full variable domain, rest sourced from reference TRBV15 and TRBJ2-7, is DAMVIQNPRYQVTQFGKPVTLSCSQTLNHNVMYWYQQKSSQAPKLLFHYYDKDFNNEADTPDNFQSRRPNTSFCFLDIRSPGLGDTAMYLCATSRDLRPSYEQYFGPGTRLTVT.

This rearrangement joins TRBV4-1 to TRBJ2-3; 7 bases map to TRBD1. Germline CDR1 is MGHRA and CDR2 is YSYEKL. The CDR3 has 15 residues. Unmatched junction bases numbered 6, after V lost 4 bases and J lost 2 bases. In nucleotides, the CDR3 is TGCGCCAGCAGCCTAAAAGACAGGGACACAGATACGCAGTATTTT. It specifies CASSLKDRDTDTQYF.

V and J are TRBV29-1 and TRBJ1-1; no reliable D call. This CDR3 is 13 amino acids long. CDR1 is SQVTM, CDR2 ANQGSEA, per germline. The CDR3 DNA sequence: TGCAGTGCCCTAGGGAAGTCAAACACTGAAGCTTTCTTT. It is translated as CSALGKSNTEAFF.

V is TRBV7-9 and J is TRBJ2-5; D unclear. This CDR3 is 15 amino acids long. Germline V gene lookup returns CDR1 SEHNR and CDR2 FQNEAQ (reference sequence). The V and J ends lost 1 base and 5 bases respectively, with 14 bases between them. CDR3 protein: CASSLGGQIGETQYF. In DNA, the CDR3 is TGTGCCAGCAGCTTAGGGGGTCAGATCGGGGAGACCCAGTACTTC. Full variable domain (outside the CDR3, taken from reference TRBV7-9 and TRBJ2-5): DTGVSQNPRHKITKRGQNVTFRCDPISEHNRLYWYRQTLGQGPEFLTYFQNEAQLEKSRLLSDRFSAERPKGSFSTLEIQRTEQGDSAMYLCASSLGGQIGETQYFGPGTRLLVL.

The rearrangement uses TRBV4-1 and TRBJ2-1; D is uncertain. Germline CDR1 reads MGHRA; CDR2 reads YSYEKL. CDR3 size: 12 residues. Trimming shortened V by 0 bases and J by 8 bases, and 5 bases separated the two germline ends. CDR3 loop: CASSQEGYEQFF. The CDR3 region has the DNA TGCGCCAGCAGCCAAGAAGGGTATGAGCAGTTCTTC.

The genes are TRBV28 and TRBJ1-5; a weak D match, TRBD1 (6 bases). The ends were cut back, 3 bases at V and 6 bases at J, with 18 bases in the middle. The CDR3 contains 16 residues. CDR1 is MDHEN, CDR2 SYDVKM, per germline. Here the CDR3 reads CASSFRGRGWGQPQHF. DNA for the CDR3: TGTGCCAGCAGTTTCCGGGGGCGGGGCTGGGGTCAGCCCCAGCATTTT.

The chain carries TRBV7-8 and TRBJ2-7, with D possibly called TRBD1 or TRBD2 (5 bases each). V lost 0 bases, J lost 4 bases, and 19 bases lay in between. Germline-derived CDR1 and CDR2 are SGHVS and FQNEAQ. This CDR3 spans 17 amino acids. The CDR3 region is CASSLAFGGLADYEQYF. The DNA for the CDR3 is TGTGCCAGCAGCTTAGCTTTTGGGGGTTTGGCGGATTACGAGCAGTACTTC.

This chain uses TRBV5-1 with TRBJ1-5; 7 nucleotides align to TRBD1. CDR1 and CDR2 (germline): SGHRS, YFSETQ. This CDR3 has 15 amino acids. Trimming at V came to 0 bases and at J to 3 bases, leaving 3 bases not matched to a gene. The CDR3 nucleotides read TGCGCCAGCAGCTTGGGGACAGGCCACAATCAGCCCCAGCATTTT. Protein sequence: CASSLGTGHNQPQHF. Full variable domain (remainder filled in from reference TRBV5-1 and TRBJ1-5): KAGVTQTPRYLIKTRGQQVTLSCSPISGHRSVSWYQQTPGQGLQFLFEYFSETQRNKGNFPGRFSGRQFSNSRSEMNVSTLELGDSALYLCASSLGTGHNQPQHFGDGTRLSIL.